The 21 T cell receptor beta chains presented below share a single source sample, sequenced in a study of T-cell reconstitution after alpha-beta-depleted transplantation in children. Researchers prepared the TCRbeta library using unique molecular identifiers, the study reports. TCRdb itself ran the PCR reads through MiXCR, one entry per CDR3 protein. This table has about 240,000 distinct CDR3 sequences, roughly 24% appearing once. Sequencing used PBMCs, obtained before TCRalphabeta/CD19-depleted stem cell transplant. These receptors all come from a girl aged 2-10 years with Fanconi anemia, due to receive a stem cell transplant.

The chain recombines TRBV20-1 with TRBJ2-5, with TRBD1 as a possible D gene (6 bases). V shed 0 bases and J shed 5 bases, with 13 bases lying between them. Germline lookup yields CDR1 DFQATT and CDR2 SNEGSKA (reference sequence). The CDR3 covers 14 residues. CDR3 in amino acids: CSARDWGRRETQYF. CDR3 bases: TGCAGTGCTAGAGATTGGGGGCGTCGGGAGACCCAGTACTTC.

This clonotype showed up just a few times. This CDR3 reads CASSFQGAAGELFF. The CDR3 DNA reads TGTGCCAGCAGTTTCCAGGGGGCGGCCGGGGAGCTGTTTTTT. V usage is TRBV12-3 or TRBV12-4 and J usage is TRBJ2-2, with TRBD1 matching over 8 bases. The CDR3 loop spans 14 amino acids. Germline trimming cut 3 bases from V and 6 bases from J; bases unmatched to any gene: 3.

This clonotype appeared many times. The chain employs TRBV4-2 and TRBJ2-7; TRBD2 might be the D (5 bases). The CDR3 loop spans 13 amino acids. Germline V CDR1 and CDR2: LGHNA, YNFKEQ. The V end was cut by 5 bases, the J end by 2 bases, with 10 bases between. The CDR3 protein is CASSVGGAYEQYF. For the CDR3, the DNA is TGTGCCAGCAGCGTCGGAGGCGCCTACGAGCAGTACTTC.

The V and J genes are TRBV29-1 and TRBJ2-7; D is unclear. The CDR3 length is 14 residues. Trimming cost V 7 bases and J 0 bases, with 16 bases left between them. Germline-derived CDR1 and CDR2 are SQVTM and ANQGSEA. CDR3 protein: CSAAVAGPSYEQYF. CDR3 nucleotides: TGCAGCGCCGCGGTCGCAGGACCCTCCTACGAGCAGTACTTC.

The rearrangement joins TRBV4-1 to TRBJ1-2; D is undetermined. This CDR3 comprises 15 residues. Trimming removed 1 base at V and 0 bases at J, with 9 bases between. Germline lookup yields CDR1 MGHRA and CDR2 YSYEKL. The CDR3 DNA is TGCGCCAGCAGCCAAGCGGCGGACCCTAACTATGGCTACACCTTC. It codes for CASSQAADPNYGYTF.

The chain employs TRBV29-1 and TRBJ1-1; TRBD1 aligns across 9 bases. V shed 2 bases and J 3 bases; nucleotides not matched to a gene: 1. The CDR3 length is 13 residues. Germline-derived CDR1 and CDR2 are SQVTM and ANQGSEA. This CDR3 is CSVERTGDTEAFF. CDR3 in DNA: TGCAGCGTTGAACGGACAGGGGACACTGAAGCTTTCTTT. Full variable domain (outside the CDR3, taken from reference TRBV29-1 and TRBJ1-1): SAVISQKPSRDICQRGTSLTIQCQVDSQVTMMFWYRQQPGQSLTLIATANQGSEATYESGFVIDKFPISRPNLTFSTLTVSNMSPEDSSIYLCSVERTGDTEAFFGQGTRLTVV.

This clonotype was counted a few times. Compared with germline, one end of the junction differs, possibly owing to a read error. The V gene is TRBV7-9, the J gene TRBJ1-1, with D tentatively TRBD1 (5 bases). This CDR3 spans 14 amino acids. Germline CDR1 reads SEHNR; CDR2 reads FQNEAQ (reference sequence). In nucleotides, the CDR3 is TGCGCCAGCAGCTTGGGGACGGTGAACACTGAAGCTTTCTTT. This gives the protein CASSLGTVNTEAFF. Combining the CDR3 with reference TRBV7-9 and TRBJ1-1 gives the whole variable domain DTGVSQNPRHKITKRGQNVTFRCDPISEHNRLYWYRQTLGQGPEFLTYFQNEAQLEKSRLLSDRFSAERPKGSFSTLEIQRTEQGDSAMYLCASSLGTVNTEAFFGQGTRLTVV.

This clonotype was counted only a few times. The J gene is TRBJ2-7, the V gene TRBV29-1, with TRBD1 identical over 7 bases. J gave up 4 bases and V 4 bases, and 4 bases lay outside the gene matches. There are 12 residues in the CDR3. CDR1 and CDR2 from the germline V gene are SQVTM and ANQGSEA. DNA for the CDR3: TGCAGCGTTGGAGGGACAGCTTACGAGCAGTACTTC. The encoded protein is CSVGGTAYEQYF.

This clonotype was detected only once. The chain joins TRBV20-1 to TRBJ2-3, with no clear D. Germline values: CDR1 DFQATT, CDR2 SNEGSKA (reference sequence). The CDR3 sequence is 15 residues long. The V gene lost 6 bases and the J gene lost 3 bases, with 19 bases spanning the gap. CDR3 region: CSAGSVVIPTDTQYF. CDR3 nucleotide sequence: TGCAGTGCGGGCTCCGTGGTAATTCCGACAGATACGCAGTATTTT.

The V gene is TRBV28, the J gene TRBJ2-7, with D possibly TRBD1 on 6 matching bases. The germline V gene has CDR1 MDHEN and CDR2 SYDVKM. Trimming pared 2 bases from V and 9 bases from J, leaving 23 bases between. This CDR3 region has 16 residues. In DNA form, the CDR3 reads TGTGCCAGCAGTTTAATGTCGGGACAAGGGCCACTCTGGCAGTACTTC. Residues: CASSLMSGQGPLWQYF. The full variable domain, its missing parts supplied by reference TRBV28 and TRBJ2-7, is DVKVTQSSRYLVKRTGEKVFLECVQDMDHENMFWYRQDPGLGLRLIYFSYDVKMKEKGDIPEGYSVSREKKERFSLILESASTNQTSMYLCASSLMSGQGPLWQYFGPGTRLTVT.

The chain recombines TRBV20-1 with TRBJ2-5; TRBD1 agrees at 7 bases. The CDR3 has 15 residues. Germline CDR1 DFQATT, CDR2 SNEGSKA (reference sequence). J was trimmed by 5 bases and V by 3 bases; bases with no gene match: 12. The CDR3 sequence: CSASWPTGQVETQYF. DNA of the CDR3: TGCAGTGCTAGTTGGCCGACAGGGCAGGTGGAGACCCAGTACTTC.

This clonotype was counted at least ten times. The chain couples TRBV12-3 or TRBV12-4 to TRBJ2-3; TRBD2 might be the D (6 bases). The CDR3 spans 15 residues. Between the trimmed V and J ends, which lost 2 bases and 6 bases, there was a span of 15 bases. The CDR3: CASSLMLGGEDTQYF. As DNA, the CDR3 is TGTGCCAGCAGTTTAATGCTCGGGGGAGAGGATACGCAGTATTTT.

This chain uses TRBV18 with TRBJ2-7; D possibly uses TRBD1 or TRBD2 (6 bases each). V lost 3 bases, J lost 3 bases, and 12 bases lay in between. CDR3 size: 14 residues. The germline V gene encodes CDR1 KGHSH and CDR2 LQKENI. CDR3 coding DNA: TGTGCCAGCTCACCCCCGGGGGCGGGCTACGAGCAGTACTTC. Protein product: CASSPPGAGYEQYF.

The gene calls are TRBV6-6 and TRBJ2-7, with D maybe TRBD1 (5 bases). Germline V lookup: CDR1 MNHNY, CDR2 SVGAGI (reference sequence). CDR3 length: 11 residues. V was pared by 6 bases and J by 5 bases, with 8 bases between. The CDR3 here is CASRKGDEQYF. CDR3 nucleotide sequence: TGTGCCAGCAGAAAAGGGGACGAGCAGTACTTC.

V usage is TRBV20-1 and J usage is TRBJ2-3, with 10 bases that match TRBD2. J gave up 1 base and V 2 bases, and 3 bases lay outside the gene matches. Germline lookup yields CDR1 DFQATT and CDR2 SNEGSKA (reference sequence). This CDR3 is 15 amino acids long. CDR3 loop: CSARFLAGGTDTQYF. As DNA, the CDR3 is TGCAGTGCTAGATTCCTAGCGGGAGGCACAGATACGCAGTATTTT.

This clonotype has more than one count but fewer than ten. V gene TRBV25-1 combines with J gene TRBJ2-5; 9 nucleotides align to TRBD2. This CDR3 spans 16 amino acids. The germline CDR1 and CDR2 sequences are MGHDK and SYGVNS. J gave up 7 bases and V 2 bases, and 11 bases lay outside the gene matches. As DNA, the CDR3 is TGTGCCAGCAGTGAAGCGGACGGGACTAGCAAAGGGACCCAGTACTTC. Residues: CASSEADGTSKGTQYF.

This clonotype appeared many times. The chain links TRBV20-1 to TRBJ2-7; the match to TRBD2 covers 14 bases. CDR1 is DFQATT and CDR2 is SNEGSKA in the germline V gene (reference sequence). The CDR3 consists of 17 residues. Trimming took 0 bases from V and 0 from J; bases not matched to a gene: 4. CDR3 residues: CSARDRLAGGRSYEQYF. The CDR3 nucleotides read TGCAGTGCTAGAGACCGACTAGCGGGGGGGCGCTCCTACGAGCAGTACTTC.

This clonotype was observed a handful of times. The chain has TRBV7-2 and TRBJ2-3; D assignment may be TRBD1 or TRBD2 (5 bases each). There are 14 residues in the CDR3. CDR1 and CDR2 (germline): SGHTA, FQGNSA. Trimming removed 5 bases from V and 6 bases from J, with 15 bases in between. CDR3 nucleotides: TGTGCCAGCAGCCCCGTTTGGGGCGGGGATACGCAGTATTTT. Protein: CASSPVWGGDTQYF.

The chain uses TRBV20-1 and TRBJ2-1; 8 bases agree with TRBD2. Losses at the gene ends were 0 bases for V and 0 bases for J; bases not matched to a gene: 10. The V gene's germline CDR1 is DFQATT and CDR2 SNEGSKA (reference sequence). The CDR3 has 18 residues. CDR3 region: CSARDNRGGTSSYNEQFF. In DNA, the CDR3 is TGCAGTGCTAGAGATAATCGAGGGGGGACTAGCTCCTACAATGAGCAGTTCTTC.

This clonotype was seen at least ten times. The J gene is TRBJ2-3, the V gene TRBV12-3 or TRBV12-4; either TRBD1 or TRBD2 may supply D (5 bases each). CDR3 length: 16 amino acids. Trimming shortened V by 3 bases and J by 2 bases, and 15 bases separated the two germline ends. The chain's CDR3 is CASSLPRDRTTDTQYF. The CDR3 DNA sequence: TGTGCCAGCAGTTTGCCTCGGGACCGTACCACAGATACGCAGTATTTT.

The V gene is TRBV6-1, the J gene TRBJ2-3; D unresolved. The CDR3 contains 13 residues. V lost 6 bases, J lost 4 bases, and 11 bases lay in between. Germline V gene lookup returns CDR1 MNHNS and CDR2 SASEGT. CDR3 loop: CASSLSTSDTQYF. The CDR3 DNA follows: TGTGCCAGCAGCCTCTCGACTTCAGATACGCAGTATTTT.